One TCR beta chain is described in this entry. This CDR3 has 16 residues. V was trimmed by 5 bases and J by 4 bases, leaving 21 bases between them. Per the germline V gene, CDR1 is SGHTA and CDR2 is FQGNSA. The record originates from a study of early T cells in non-severe SARS-CoV-2 infection. TCRdb recomputed calls from the 5' RACE reads with MiXCR, one row per CDR3 protein. The table records around 50,000 distinct CDR3 sequences, 7% to 10% of them present only once. The sample consisted of whole blood. The chain joins TRBV7-2 to TRBJ2-7; D unclear. This receptor was obtained from an adult who was a healthcare worker with PCR-confirmed SARS-CoV-2 infection or an uninfected control (not recorded which). The DNA of the CDR3 is TGTGCCAGCAGCCTCCCAGTCGGGCTACTTTTATACGAGCAGTACTTC. Protein: CASSLPVGLLLYEQYF.